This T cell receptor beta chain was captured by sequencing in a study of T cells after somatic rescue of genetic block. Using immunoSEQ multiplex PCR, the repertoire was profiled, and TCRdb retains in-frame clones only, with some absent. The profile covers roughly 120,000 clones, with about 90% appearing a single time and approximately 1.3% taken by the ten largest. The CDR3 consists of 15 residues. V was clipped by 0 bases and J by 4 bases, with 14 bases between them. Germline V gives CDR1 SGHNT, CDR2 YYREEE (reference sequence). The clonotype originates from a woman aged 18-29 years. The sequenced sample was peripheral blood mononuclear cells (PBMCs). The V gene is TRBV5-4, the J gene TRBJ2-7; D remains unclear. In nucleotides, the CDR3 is TGTGCCAGCAGCTTGGAGGCATCGACGGAGTACGAGCAGTACTTC. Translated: CASSLEASTEYEQYF.